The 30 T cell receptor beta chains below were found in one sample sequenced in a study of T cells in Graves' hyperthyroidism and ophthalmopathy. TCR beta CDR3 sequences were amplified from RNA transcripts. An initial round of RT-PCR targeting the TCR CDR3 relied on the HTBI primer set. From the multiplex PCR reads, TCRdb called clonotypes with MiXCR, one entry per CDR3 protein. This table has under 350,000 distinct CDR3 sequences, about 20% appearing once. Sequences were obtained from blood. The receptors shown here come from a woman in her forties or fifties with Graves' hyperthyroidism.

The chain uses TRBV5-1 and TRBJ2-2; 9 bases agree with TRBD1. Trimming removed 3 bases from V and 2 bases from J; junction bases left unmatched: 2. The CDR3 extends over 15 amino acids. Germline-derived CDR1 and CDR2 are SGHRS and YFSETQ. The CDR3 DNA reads TGCGCCAGCAGCTCGGGACAGGGAAACACCGGGGAGCTGTTTTTT. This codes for CASSSGQGNTGELFF.

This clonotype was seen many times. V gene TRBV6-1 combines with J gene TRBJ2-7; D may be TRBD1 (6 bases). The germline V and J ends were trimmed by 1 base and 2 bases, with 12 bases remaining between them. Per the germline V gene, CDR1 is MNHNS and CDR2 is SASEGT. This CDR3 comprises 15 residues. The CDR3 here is CASSEEKQGAYEQYF. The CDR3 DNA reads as TGTGCCAGCAGTGAAGAGAAACAGGGAGCCTACGAGCAGTACTTC.

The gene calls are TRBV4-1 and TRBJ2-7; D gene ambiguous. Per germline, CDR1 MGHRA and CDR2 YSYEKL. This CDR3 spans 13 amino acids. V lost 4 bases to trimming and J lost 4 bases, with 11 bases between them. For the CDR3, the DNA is TGCGCCAGCAGCCTATTAGGTAATTACGAGCAGTACGTC. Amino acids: CASSLLGNYEQYV.

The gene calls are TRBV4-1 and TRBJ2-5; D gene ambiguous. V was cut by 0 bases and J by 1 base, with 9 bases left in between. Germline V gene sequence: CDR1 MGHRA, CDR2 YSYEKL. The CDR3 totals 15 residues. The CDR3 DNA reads TGCGCCAGCAGCCAAGATCTGGCAGGCCAAGAGACCCAGTACTTC. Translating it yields CASSQDLAGQETQYF.

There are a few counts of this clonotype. The CDR3 DNA reads TGTGCCAGCAGCTTGGTCGAGGACGGATACGTGCAGTACGTC. Protein sequence: CASSLVEDGYVQYV. This sequence joins TRBV5-6 and TRBJ2-7; D is uncertain. CDR1 is SGHDT and CDR2 is YYEEEE in the germline V gene. The CDR3 has 14 residues.

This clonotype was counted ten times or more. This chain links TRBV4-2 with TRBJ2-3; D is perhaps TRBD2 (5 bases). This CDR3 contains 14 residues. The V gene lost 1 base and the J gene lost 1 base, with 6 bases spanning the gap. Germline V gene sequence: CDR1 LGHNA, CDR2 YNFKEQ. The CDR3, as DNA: TGTGCCAGCAGCCAAGTGGAGGGCACAGATACGCAGTATTTT. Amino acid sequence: CASSQVEGTDTQYF.

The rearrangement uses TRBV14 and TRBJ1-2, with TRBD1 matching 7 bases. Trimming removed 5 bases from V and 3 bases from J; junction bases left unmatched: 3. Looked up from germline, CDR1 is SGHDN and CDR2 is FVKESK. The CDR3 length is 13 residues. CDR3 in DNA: TGTGCCAGCAGCTCCACAGGGGACTATGGCTACACCTTC. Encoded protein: CASSSTGDYGYTF.

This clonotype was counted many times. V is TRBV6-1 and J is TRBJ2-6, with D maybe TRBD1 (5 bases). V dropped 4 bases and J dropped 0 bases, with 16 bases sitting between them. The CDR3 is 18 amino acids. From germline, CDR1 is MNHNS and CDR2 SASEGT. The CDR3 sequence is CASSALQVAYSGANVLTF. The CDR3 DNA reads TGTGCCAGCAGTGCCCTACAGGTCGCCTACTCTGGGGCCAACGTCCTGACTTTC.

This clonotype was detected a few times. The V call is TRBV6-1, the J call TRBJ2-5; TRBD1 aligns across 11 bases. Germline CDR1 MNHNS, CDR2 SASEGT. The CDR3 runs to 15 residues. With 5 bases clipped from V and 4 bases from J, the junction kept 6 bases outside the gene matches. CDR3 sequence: CASSPGQGASETQYF. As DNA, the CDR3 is TGTGCCAGCAGTCCCGGACAGGGGGCTTCAGAGACCCAGTACTTC.

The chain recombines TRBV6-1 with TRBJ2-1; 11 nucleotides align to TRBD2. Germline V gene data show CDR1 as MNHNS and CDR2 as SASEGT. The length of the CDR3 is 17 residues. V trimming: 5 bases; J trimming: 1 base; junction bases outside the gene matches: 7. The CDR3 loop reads CASSWIAGGLSYNEQFF. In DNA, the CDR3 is TGTGCCAGCAGTTGGATAGCGGGGGGGCTTTCCTACAATGAGCAGTTCTTC.

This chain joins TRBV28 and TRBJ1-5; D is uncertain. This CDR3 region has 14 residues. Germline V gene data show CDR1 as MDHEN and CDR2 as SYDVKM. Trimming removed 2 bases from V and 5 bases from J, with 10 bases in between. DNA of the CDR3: TGTGCCAGCAGTTTAGGGCCAACCGATCAGCCCCAGCATTTT. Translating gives CASSLGPTDQPQHF.

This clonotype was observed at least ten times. Here the CDR3 DNA reads TGTGCAAGCTGGCTGAACACTGAAGCTTTCTTT. Translating gives CASWLNTEAFF. The chain joins TRBV6-1 to TRBJ1-1; D is ambiguous. CDR1 MNHNS and CDR2 SASEGT come from the germline V gene. This CDR3 spans 11 amino acids.

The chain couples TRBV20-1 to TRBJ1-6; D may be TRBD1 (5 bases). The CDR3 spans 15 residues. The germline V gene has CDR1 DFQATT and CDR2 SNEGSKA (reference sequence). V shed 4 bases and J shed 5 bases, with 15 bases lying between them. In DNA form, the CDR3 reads TGCAGTGCTATGACAAGGGACCTTGATAATTCACCCCTCCACTTT. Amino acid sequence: CSAMTRDLDNSPLHF.

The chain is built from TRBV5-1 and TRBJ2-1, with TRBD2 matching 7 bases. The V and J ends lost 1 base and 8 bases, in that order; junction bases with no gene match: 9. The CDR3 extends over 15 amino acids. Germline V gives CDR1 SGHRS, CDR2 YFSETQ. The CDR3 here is CASSLRTSISHEQFF. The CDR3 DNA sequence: TGCGCCAGCAGCTTGCGGACTAGTATCTCCCATGAGCAGTTCTTC.

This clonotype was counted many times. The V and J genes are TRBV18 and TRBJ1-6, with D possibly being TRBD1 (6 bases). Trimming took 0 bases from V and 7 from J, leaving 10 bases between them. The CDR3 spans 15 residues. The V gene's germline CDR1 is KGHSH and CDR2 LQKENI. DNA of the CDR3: TGTGCCAGCTCACCACCAAACGGGGGCAATTCACCCCTCCACTTT. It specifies CASSPPNGGNSPLHF.

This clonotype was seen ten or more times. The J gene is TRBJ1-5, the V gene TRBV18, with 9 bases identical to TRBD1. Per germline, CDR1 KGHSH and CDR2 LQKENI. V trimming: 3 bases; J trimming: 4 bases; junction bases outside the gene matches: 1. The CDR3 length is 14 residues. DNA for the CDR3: TGTGCCAGCTCACCCGGGACAGGGAATCAGCCCCAGCATTTT. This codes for CASSPGTGNQPQHF. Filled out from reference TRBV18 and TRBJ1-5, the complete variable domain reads NAGVMQNPRHLVRRRGQEARLRCSPMKGHSHVYWYRQLPEEGLKFMVYLQKENIIDESGMPKERFSAEFPKEGPSILRIQQVVRGDSAAYFCASSPGTGNQPQHFGDGTRLSIL.

The CDR3 DNA sequence: TGTGCCAGCAGCCCTCCTAACGCGGTAGCGGGGGACAACAATGAGCAGTTCTTC. The encoded protein is CASSPPNAVAGDNNEQFF. The chain recombines TRBV7-3 with TRBJ2-1, with 9 nucleotides matching TRBD2. This CDR3 is built from 18 residues. V lost 5 bases to trimming and J lost 5 bases; unmatched junction nucleotides: 16. Germline V gene data show CDR1 as SGHTA and CDR2 as FQGTGA.

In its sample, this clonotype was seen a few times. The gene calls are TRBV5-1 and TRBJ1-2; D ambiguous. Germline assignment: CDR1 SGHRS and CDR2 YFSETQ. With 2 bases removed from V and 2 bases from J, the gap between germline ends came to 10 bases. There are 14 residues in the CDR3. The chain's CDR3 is CASSLTTTNYGYTF. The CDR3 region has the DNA TGCGCCAGCAGCTTAACAACAACCAACTATGGCTACACCTTC.

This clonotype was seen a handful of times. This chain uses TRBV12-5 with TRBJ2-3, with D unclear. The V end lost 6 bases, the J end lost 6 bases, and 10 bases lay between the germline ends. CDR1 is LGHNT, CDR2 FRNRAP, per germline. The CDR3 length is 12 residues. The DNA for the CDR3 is TGTGCTAGTGGCTTGACTGACGATACGCAGTATTTT. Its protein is CASGLTDDTQYF.

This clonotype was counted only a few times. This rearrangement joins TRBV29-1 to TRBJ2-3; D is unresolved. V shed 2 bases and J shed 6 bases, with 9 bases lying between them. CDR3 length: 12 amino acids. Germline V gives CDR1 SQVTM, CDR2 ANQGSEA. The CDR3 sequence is CSVETRRDTQYF. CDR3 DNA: TGCAGCGTTGAAACGCGGCGGGATACGCAGTATTTT.

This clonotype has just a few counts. The CDR3 region has the DNA TGCAGTGCTTCGGGACTAGGGGAATACGAGCAGTACTTC. This encodes CSASGLGEYEQYF. The J gene is TRBJ2-7, the V gene TRBV20-1; the match to TRBD2 covers 8 bases. The CDR3 totals 13 residues. V gave up 5 bases and J gave up 4 bases; unmatched junction bases: 7. Germline V gene sequence: CDR1 DFQATT, CDR2 SNEGSKA (reference sequence).

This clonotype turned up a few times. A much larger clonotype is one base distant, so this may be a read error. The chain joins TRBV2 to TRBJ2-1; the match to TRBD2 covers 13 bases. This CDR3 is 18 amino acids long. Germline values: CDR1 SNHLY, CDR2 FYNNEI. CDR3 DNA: TGTGTCAGCAGTGAAGAATTATTACTAGCGGGGGGGCGTAATGAGCAGTTCTTC. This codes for CVSSEELLLAGGRNEQFF. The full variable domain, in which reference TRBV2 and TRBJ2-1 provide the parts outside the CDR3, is EPEVTQTPSHQVTQMGQEVILRCVPISNHLYFYWYRQILGQKVEFLVSFYNNEISEKSEIFDDQFSVERPDGSNFTLKIRSTKLEDSAMYFCVSSEELLLAGGRNEQFFGPGTRLTVL.

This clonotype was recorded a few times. The CDR3 nucleotides are TGCAGTGCCAGGGGGATCGTGCGGGGGACAGATACGCAGTATTTT. The encoded protein is CSARGIVRGTDTQYF. This sequence joins TRBV20-1 and TRBJ2-3, with D perhaps given as TRBD1 or TRBD2 (7 bases each). Germline values: CDR1 DFQATT, CDR2 SNEGSKA (reference sequence). V was pared by 6 bases and J by 3 bases, with 19 bases between. CDR3 length equals 15 residues.

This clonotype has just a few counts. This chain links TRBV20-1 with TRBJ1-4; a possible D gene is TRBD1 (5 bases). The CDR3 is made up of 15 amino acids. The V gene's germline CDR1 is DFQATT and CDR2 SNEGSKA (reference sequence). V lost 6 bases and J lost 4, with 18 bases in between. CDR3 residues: CSAPPAGTSNEKLFF. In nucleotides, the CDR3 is TGCAGTGCCCCCCCGGCTGGGACTAGTAATGAAAAACTGTTTTTT.

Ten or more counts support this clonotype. CDR3 residues: CASSLRDRGRTEAFF. CDR3 sequence (DNA): TGTGCCAGCAGCCTCCGGGACAGGGGGAGGACTGAAGCTTTCTTT. V usage is TRBV12-3 or TRBV12-4 and J usage is TRBJ1-1; 11 bases line up with TRBD1. This CDR3 has 15 amino acids. After removal of 6 bases from V and 5 bases from J, the junction contained 8 bases not matched to a gene.

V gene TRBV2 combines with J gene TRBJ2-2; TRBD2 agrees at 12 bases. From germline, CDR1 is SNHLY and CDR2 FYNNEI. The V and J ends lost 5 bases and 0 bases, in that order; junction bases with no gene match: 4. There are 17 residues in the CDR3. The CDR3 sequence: CASSKTSGGPNTGELFF. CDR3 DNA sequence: TGTGCCAGCAGTAAGACTAGCGGGGGACCGAACACCGGGGAGCTGTTTTTT.

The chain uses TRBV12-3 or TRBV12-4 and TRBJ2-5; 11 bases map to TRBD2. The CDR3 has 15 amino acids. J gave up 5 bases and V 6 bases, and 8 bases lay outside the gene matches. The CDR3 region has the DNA TGTGCCAGCAGCCTTAGCGGGGGGGCTTTGGAGACCCAGTACTTC. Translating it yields CASSLSGGALETQYF.

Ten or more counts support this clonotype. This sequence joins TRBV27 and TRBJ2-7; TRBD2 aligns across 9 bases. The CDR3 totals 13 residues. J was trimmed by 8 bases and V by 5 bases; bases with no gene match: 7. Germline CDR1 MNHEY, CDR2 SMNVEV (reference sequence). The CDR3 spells CASSQGGGGKQYF. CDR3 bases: TGTGCCAGCAGTCAAGGCGGGGGGGGAAAGCAGTACTTC.

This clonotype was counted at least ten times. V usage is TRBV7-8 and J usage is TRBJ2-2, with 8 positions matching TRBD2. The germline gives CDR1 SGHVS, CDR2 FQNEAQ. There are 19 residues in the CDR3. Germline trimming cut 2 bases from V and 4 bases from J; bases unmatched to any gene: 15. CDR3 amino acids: CASSLHGLALKVGTGELFF. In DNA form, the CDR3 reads TGTGCCAGCAGCTTACACGGACTAGCCCTTAAGGTGGGCACCGGGGAGCTGTTTTTT.

CDR3 DNA sequence: TGTGCCAGCAGTCCTGGGACAGGGGACGAGCAGTACGTC. It codes for CASSPGTGDEQYV. This sequence joins TRBV6-1 and TRBJ2-7; 10 bases fit TRBD1. CDR3 size: 13 residues. Germline V gene sequence: CDR1 MNHNS, CDR2 SASEGT. Trimming cost V 5 bases and J 5 bases; bases outside gene matches: 3.